Listed below are T cell receptor beta chains from one sample, sequenced in a study of post-analysis software for immune sequencing data. TCRdb re-called the PCR reads with MiXCR, one entry per CDR3 protein. The sample contains 650,000 to 850,000 distinct CDR3 sequences, approximately 57% of which appear only once. The sample consisted of blood. The receptors shown here come from a girl between 10 and 17 years old with multiple sclerosis. CDR3s include the opening cysteine and the closing phenylalanine or tryptophan. A D gene is named only where the DNA matches it firmly. The size field is filled for only some rows; it gives once, few, many or a size class.

TRBV5-1,TRBD1,.,TRBJ2-1,CASSPGQGAPNEQFF,TGCGCCAGCAGCCCGGGACAGGGGGCTCCCAATGAGCAGTTCTTC
TRBV3-1,.,few,TRBJ2-7,CASSQAGTTSYEQYF,TGTGCCAGCAGCCAAGCCGGGACAACCTCCTACGAGCAGTACTTC
TRBV27,.,.,TRBJ2-7,CASSLLRGPGYEQYF,TGTGCCAGCAGTCTCCTTCGGGGGCCCGGATACGAGCAGTACTTC
TRBV5-1,.,.,TRBJ1-1,CASSLERPEIMNTEAFF,TGCGCCAGCAGCCTAGAGCGCCCGGAGATAATGAACACTGAAGCTTTCTTT
TRBV7-2,.,.,TRBJ2-5,CPSSSRVGGETQYF,TGTCCCAGCAGCTCCAGGGTTGGAGGAGAGACCCAGTACTTC
TRBV5-4,.,.,TRBJ2-5,CASSRPVGTQRRETQYF,TGTGCCAGCAGCCGACCTGTTGGGACCCAAAGAAGAGAGACCCAGTACTTC
TRBV10-3,.,.,TRBJ2-7,CAISSSNNEQYF,TGTGCCATCAGTTCCAGCAACAATGAGCAGTACTTC
TRBV29-1,.,few,TRBJ1-2,CSASELYGYTF,TGCAGCGCCAGTGAGCTCTATGGCTACACCTTC
TRBV9,.,few,TRBJ1-2,CASSVGLSYGYTF,TGTGCCAGCAGCGTAGGGTTGTCATATGGCTACACCTTC
TRBV29-1,TRBD1,few,TRBJ2-3,CSVEDRQGTDTQYF,TGCAGCGTTGAAGACCGACAGGGTACAGATACGCAGTATTTT
TRBV12-5,TRBD1,.,TRBJ1-2,CASGFGTGNTYTF,TGTGCTAGTGGTTTCGGGACAGGGAATACCTACACCTTC
TRBV27,TRBD1,.,TRBJ1-1,CASHTGGTEAFF,TGTGCCAGCCACACAGGGGGCACTGAAGCTTTCTTT
TRBV29-1,.,few,TRBJ2-1,CSGRGRKNNEQFF,TGCAGCGGGAGGGGGCGGAAAAACAATGAGCAGTTCTTC
TRBV5-1,.,.,TRBJ1-2,CASRSGTLANYGYTF,TGCGCCAGCAGATCCGGGACGCTCGCTAACTATGGCTACACCTTC
TRBV9,.,.,TRBJ2-7,CASTPTGNSYEQYF,TGTGCCAGCACTCCGACAGGTAACTCCTACGAGCAGTACTTC
TRBV3-1,.,few,TRBJ2-6,CASSQGVSVRSGANVLTF,TGTGCCAGCAGCCAAGGTGTTAGCGTGCGCTCTGGGGCCAACGTCCTGACTTTC
TRBV5-1,.,.,TRBJ2-3,CASSWQGTTTDTQYF,TGCGCCAGCAGCTGGCAGGGGACGACCACAGATACGCAGTATTTT
TRBV18,.,.,TRBJ2-5,CASSPLGVQETQYF,TGTGCCAGCTCCCCTCTCGGGGTCCAAGAGACCCAGTACTTC
TRBV12-3/TRBV12-4,.,.,TRBJ2-4,CASSLGSLVAIQYF,TGTGCCAGCAGTTTAGGGTCCCTCGTGGCCATTCAGTACTTC
TRBV12-3/TRBV12-4,.,.,TRBJ2-5,CASSPRDVRPQYF,TGTGCCAGCAGTCCCCGGGACGTCCGACCCCAGTACTTC
TRBV3-1,.,.,TRBJ2-7,CASSPDRTVYEQYF,TGTGCCAGCAGCCCCGACAGGACGGTATACGAGCAGTACTTC
TRBV6-6,TRBD1,.,TRBJ1-1,CASSYSTGGKNTEAFF,TGTGCCAGCAGTTACTCGACAGGGGGTAAGAACACTGAAGCTTTCTTT
TRBV5-1,.,.,TRBJ2-7,CASPPAEQYF,TGCGCCAGCCCTCCCGCCGAGCAGTACTTC
TRBV6-6,.,.,TRBJ1-2,CASSYSGSRVYGYTF,TGTGCCAGCAGTTACTCAGGAAGTAGGGTCTATGGCTACACCTTC
TRBV7-9,.,.,TRBJ1-5,CASSLAGPVSNQPQHF,TGTGCCAGCAGCTTAGCCGGGCCCGTTAGCAATCAGCCCCAGCATTTT
TRBV5-6,.,few,TRBJ2-1,CASSLARAGIGNEQFF,TGTGCCAGCAGCTTGGCCAGGGCAGGGATTGGCAATGAGCAGTTCTTC
TRBV7-2,.,.,TRBJ2-6,CASSPSASSGANVLTF,TGTGCCAGCAGCCCTAGCGCCAGCTCTGGGGCCAACGTCCTGACTTTC
TRBV29-1,.,few,TRBJ2-1,CSVEEGGHPYNEQFF,TGCAGCGTTGAAGAAGGGGGACACCCATACAATGAGCAGTTCTTC
TRBV24-1,TRBD2,.,TRBJ2-5,CATGTSVHNEQYF,TGTGCCACAGGGACTAGCGTCCACAATGAGCAGTACTTC
TRBV7-9,.,.,TRBJ1-5,CASSLNINQPQHF,TGTGCCAGCAGCTTAAACATCAATCAGCCCCAGCATTTT
TRBV6-5,.,few,TRBJ1-2,CASIPALGVGGYTF,TGTGCCAGCATCCCCGCCCTCGGGGTGGGTGGCTACACCTTC
TRBV27,.,.,TRBJ1-5,CASSFTGGPNQPQHF,TGTGCCAGCAGTTTCACCGGGGGCCCCAATCAGCCCCAGCATTTT
TRBV12-3/TRBV12-4,.,once,TRBJ1-1,CASTPRTNTEAFF,TGTGCCAGCACCCCACGGACGAACACTGAAGCTTTCTTT
TRBV9,TRBD1,few,TRBJ2-7,CASSSRTGVDEQYF,TGTGCCAGCAGCTCCCGGACAGGGGTCGACGAGCAGTACTTC
TRBV7-7,.,.,TRBJ2-2,CASSLVQGETGELFF,TGTGCTAGCAGCTTAGTACAGGGTGAAACCGGGGAGCTGTTTTTT
TRBV29-1,TRBD1,.,TRBJ1-2,CSVAGQVSSYGYTF,TGCAGCGTTGCTGGACAGGTTTCTAGCTATGGCTACACCTTC
TRBV12-3/TRBV12-4,TRBD1,few,TRBJ2-1,CASSSYRGVYNEQFF,TGTGCCAGCAGTTCCTACAGGGGCGTTTACAATGAGCAGTTCTTC
TRBV5-1,.,once,TRBJ2-7,CASSPGNRDEQYF,TGCGCCAGCAGCCCGGGTAATAGGGACGAGCAGTACTTC
TRBV11-1,TRBD1,.,TRBJ1-1,CASSSRTGTTEAFF,TGTGCTAGCAGCTCCAGGACAGGGACCACTGAAGCTTTCTTT
TRBV7-8,TRBD1,.,TRBJ2-1,CASSLKGAYYNEQFF,TGTGCCAGCAGCTTAAAGGGGGCGTACTACAATGAGCAGTTCTTC